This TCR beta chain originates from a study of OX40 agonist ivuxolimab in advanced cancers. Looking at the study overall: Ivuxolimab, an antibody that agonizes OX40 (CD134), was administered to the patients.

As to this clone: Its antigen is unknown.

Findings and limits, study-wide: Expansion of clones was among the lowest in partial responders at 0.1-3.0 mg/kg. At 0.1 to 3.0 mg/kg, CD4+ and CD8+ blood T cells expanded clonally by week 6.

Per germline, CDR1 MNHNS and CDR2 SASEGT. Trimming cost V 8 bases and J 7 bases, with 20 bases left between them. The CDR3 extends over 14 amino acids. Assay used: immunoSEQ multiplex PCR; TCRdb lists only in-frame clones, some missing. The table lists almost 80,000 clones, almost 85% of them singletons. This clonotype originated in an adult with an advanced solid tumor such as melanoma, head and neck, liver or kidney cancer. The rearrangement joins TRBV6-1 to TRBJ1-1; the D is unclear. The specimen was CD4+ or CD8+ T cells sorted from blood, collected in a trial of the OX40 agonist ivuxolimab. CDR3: CASLFGRGNNEAFF. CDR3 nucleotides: TGTGCCAGCCTTTTCGGTCGGGGTAATAATGAAGCTTTCTTT.